This T cell receptor beta chain was captured in a study of vaccination and CD4 T cells after COVID-19. About the study: Convalescent cases consisted of six males and four females, of whom two were Hispanic.

At the Johns Hopkins FTIC core, DNA taken from cultured CD4+ T cells was sequenced by way of the Oncomine TCR Beta short-read assay. TCRdb re-called the PCR reads with MiXCR, one entry per CDR3 protein. The sample consists of roughly 13,000 distinct CDR3 sequences, 62% of them appearing once. A word on this clonotype: What it recognizes is unknown.

As for treatment: approximately 10-day PBMC culture with coronavirus spike peptide pools or control peptides (ViraFEST assay). It was after more than 9 days of culture that CD4+ T cells were isolated by negative selection. Study-level points and caveats: Convalescent patients displayed a median about 86% of reactive clones emerging only post-vaccination.

The CDR3 consists of 16 residues. The V segment lost 3 bases and the J segment 6 bases; nucleotides outside the gene matches: 10. The germline CDR1 and CDR2 sequences are DFQATT and SNEGSKA (reference sequence). The specimen was CD4+ T cells from blood, cultured in vitro. This chain uses TRBV20-1 with TRBJ1-5; 11 bases fit TRBD1. This TCR came from a human donor who had recovered from COVID-19. The CDR3 DNA reads as TGCAGTGCTAGGTTGGACAGGGGGCTATTTTTTCAGCCCCAGCATTTT. Its protein product is CSARLDRGLFFQPQHF.